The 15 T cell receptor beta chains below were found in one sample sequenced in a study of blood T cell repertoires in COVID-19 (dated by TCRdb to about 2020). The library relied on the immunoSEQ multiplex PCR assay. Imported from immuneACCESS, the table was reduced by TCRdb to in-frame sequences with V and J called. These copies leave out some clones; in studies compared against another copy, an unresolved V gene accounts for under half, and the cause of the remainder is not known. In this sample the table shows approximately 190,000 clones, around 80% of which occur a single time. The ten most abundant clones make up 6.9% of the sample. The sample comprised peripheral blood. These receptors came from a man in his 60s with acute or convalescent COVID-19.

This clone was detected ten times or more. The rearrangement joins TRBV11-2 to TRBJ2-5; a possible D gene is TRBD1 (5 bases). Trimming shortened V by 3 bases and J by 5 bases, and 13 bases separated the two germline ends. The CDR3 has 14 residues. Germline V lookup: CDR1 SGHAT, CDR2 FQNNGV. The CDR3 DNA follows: TGTGCCAGCAGCTTCCCCCGGAGACAGGAGACCCAGTACTTC. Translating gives CASSFPRRQETQYF.

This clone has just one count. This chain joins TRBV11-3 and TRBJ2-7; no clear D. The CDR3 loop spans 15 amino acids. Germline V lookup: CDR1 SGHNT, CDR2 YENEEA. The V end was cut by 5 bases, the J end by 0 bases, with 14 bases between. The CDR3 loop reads CASSPPPHSSYEQYF. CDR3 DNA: TGTGCCAGCAGCCCTCCCCCTCATAGCTCCTACGAGCAGTACTTC.

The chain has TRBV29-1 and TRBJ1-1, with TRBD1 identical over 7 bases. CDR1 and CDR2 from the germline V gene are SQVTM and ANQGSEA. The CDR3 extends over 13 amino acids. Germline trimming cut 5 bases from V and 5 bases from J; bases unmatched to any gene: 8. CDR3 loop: CSVHDRVGTEAFF. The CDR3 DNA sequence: TGCAGCGTTCACGACAGGGTGGGAACTGAAGCTTTCTTT.

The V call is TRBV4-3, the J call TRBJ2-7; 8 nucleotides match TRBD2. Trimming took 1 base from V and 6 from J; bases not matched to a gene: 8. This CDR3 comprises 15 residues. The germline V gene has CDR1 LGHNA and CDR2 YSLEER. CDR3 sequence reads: CASSQVSGVPGEQYF. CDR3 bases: TGCGCCAGCAGCCAAGTTAGCGGGGTTCCAGGCGAGCAGTACTTC.

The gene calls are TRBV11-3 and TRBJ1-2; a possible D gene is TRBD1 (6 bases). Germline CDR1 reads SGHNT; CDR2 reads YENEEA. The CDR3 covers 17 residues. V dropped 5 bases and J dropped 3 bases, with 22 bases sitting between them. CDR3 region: CASSDDRPTQGHYGYTF. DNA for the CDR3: TGTGCCAGCAGCGACGACAGGCCCACCCAGGGACACTATGGCTACACCTTC.

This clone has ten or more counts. The CDR3 DNA reads TGTGCCAGCAGAACAGAATTAATGAACACTGAAGCTTTCTTT. Translation: CASRTELMNTEAFF. The chain recombines TRBV2 with TRBJ1-1; no clear D gene. The germline gives CDR1 SNHLY, CDR2 FYNNEI. With 6 bases removed from V and 0 bases from J, the gap between germline ends came to 11 bases. The CDR3 length is 14 residues.

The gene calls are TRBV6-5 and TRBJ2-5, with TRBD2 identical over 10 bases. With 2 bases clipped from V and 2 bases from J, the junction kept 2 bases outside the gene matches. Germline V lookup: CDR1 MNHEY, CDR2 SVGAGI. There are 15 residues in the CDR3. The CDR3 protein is CASSYQRGGQETQYF. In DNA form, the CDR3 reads TGTGCCAGCAGTTACCAGCGGGGGGGGCAAGAGACCCAGTACTTC.

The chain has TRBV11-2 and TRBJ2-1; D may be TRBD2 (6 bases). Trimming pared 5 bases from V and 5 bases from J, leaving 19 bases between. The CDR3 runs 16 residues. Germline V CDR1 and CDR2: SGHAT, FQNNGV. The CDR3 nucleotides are TGTGCCAGCAGCCCCTTAGGCGGGATCGACCACAATGAGCAGTTCTTC. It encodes CASSPLGGIDHNEQFF.

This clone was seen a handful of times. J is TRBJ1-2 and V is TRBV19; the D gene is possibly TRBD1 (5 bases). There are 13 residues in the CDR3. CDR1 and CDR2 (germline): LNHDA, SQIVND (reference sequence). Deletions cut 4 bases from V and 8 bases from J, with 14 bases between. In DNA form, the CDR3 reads TGTGCCAGTAGTACCCCCCAGGGAAGCGGCTACACCTTC. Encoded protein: CASSTPQGSGYTF. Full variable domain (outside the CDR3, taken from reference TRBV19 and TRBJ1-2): DGGITQSPKYLFRKEGQNVTLSCEQNLNHDAMYWYRQDPGQGLRLIYYSQIVNDFQKGDIAEGYSVSREKKESFPLTVTSAQKNPTAFYLCASSTPQGSGYTFGSGTRLTVV.

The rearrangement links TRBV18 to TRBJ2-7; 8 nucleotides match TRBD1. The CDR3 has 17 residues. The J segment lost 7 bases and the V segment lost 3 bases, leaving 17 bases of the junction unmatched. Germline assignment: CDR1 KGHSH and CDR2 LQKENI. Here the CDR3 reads CASSPTRGPAPLLEQYF. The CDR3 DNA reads TGTGCCAGCTCACCCACCAGGGGGCCGGCGCCACTGTTGGAGCAGTACTTC.

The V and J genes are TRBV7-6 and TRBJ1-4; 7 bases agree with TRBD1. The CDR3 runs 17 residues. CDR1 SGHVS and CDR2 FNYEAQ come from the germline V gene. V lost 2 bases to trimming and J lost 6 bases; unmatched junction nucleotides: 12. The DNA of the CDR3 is TGTGCCAGCAGCTTAACTCCCGTACAGGGGACCGATGAAAAACTGTTTTTT. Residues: CASSLTPVQGTDEKLFF.

The CDR3 bases are TGTGCCAGCAGCTTAGTCGGTGGTTCACCCCTCCACTTT. Translating gives CASSLVGGSPLHF. J is TRBJ1-6 and V is TRBV11-3; D remains unclear. The CDR3 runs to 13 residues. The ends were cut back, 1 base at V and 9 bases at J, with 7 bases in the middle. Germline values: CDR1 SGHNT, CDR2 YENEEA.

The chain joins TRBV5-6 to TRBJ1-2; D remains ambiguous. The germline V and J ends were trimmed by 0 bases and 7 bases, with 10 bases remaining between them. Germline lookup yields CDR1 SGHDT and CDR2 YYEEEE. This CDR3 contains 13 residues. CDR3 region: CASSLDPSRGYTF. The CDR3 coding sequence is TGTGCCAGCAGCTTGGACCCTAGTCGTGGCTACACCTTC.

This chain's CDR3 is CASKNRGRRVERSTDTQYF. The CDR3 DNA sequence: TGTGCCAGCAAAAACAGGGGGAGACGAGTCGAACGCAGCACAGATACGCAGTATTTT. V usage is TRBV27 and J usage is TRBJ2-3; 8 bases line up with TRBD1. The V gene's germline CDR1 is MNHEY and CDR2 SMNVEV (reference sequence). After removal of 7 bases from V and 0 bases from J, the junction contained 18 bases not matched to a gene. The length of the CDR3 is 19 residues.

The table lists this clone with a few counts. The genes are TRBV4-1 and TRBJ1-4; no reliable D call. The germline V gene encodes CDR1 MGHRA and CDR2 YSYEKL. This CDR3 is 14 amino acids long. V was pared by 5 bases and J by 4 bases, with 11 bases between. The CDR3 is CASSKQFVNEKLFF. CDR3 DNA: TGCGCCAGCAGCAAACAGTTCGTTAATGAAAAACTGTTTTTT.